A single TCR beta chain is shown here with its context. The authors prepared the TCRbeta library with unique molecular identifiers. TCRdb reanalysed the PCR reads using MiXCR and keeps one entry per CDR3 protein. The sample shows hundreds of thousands of distinct CDR3 sequences, about 21% of them seen only once. This entry belongs to a study of T-cell reconstitution after alpha-beta-depleted transplantation in children. Sequences were derived from PBMCs, mostly from graft donor cells, sampled 360 days after TCRalphabeta/CD19-depleted stem cell transplant. This TCR was sampled from a boy younger than two who had a stem cell transplant for acute myeloid leukemia, so the T cells may come from the graft donor.

This chain's CDR3 is CASSLGNRGHGYTF. CDR3 nucleotide sequence: TGTGCCAGCAGCTTGGGCAACAGGGGGCATGGCTACACCTTC. The rearrangement joins TRBV5-8 to TRBJ1-2, with 9 bases matching TRBD1. The germline CDR1 and CDR2 sequences are SGHTS and YDEGEE. The V and J ends lost 0 bases and 6 bases, in that order; junction bases with no gene match: 3. The CDR3 runs 14 residues.